This is a list of T cell receptor beta chains from one sample in a study of blood T cells in healthy people across ages. TCRdb used MiXCR to reprocess the 5' RACE reads, holding one entry per CDR3 protein. The table includes 1,800,000 or so distinct CDR3 sequences, around 42% detected once. Sequencing was performed on blood. The receptor set was obtained from a human donor in good health. The CDR3 runs from the conserved cysteine through the conserved F or W. A D gene is named only where the DNA matches it firmly. Clone size is given for some rows only: seen once, a few or many times, or a class if the clone is expanded.

v_call	clone_size	d_call	j_call	cdr3_nt	cdr3_aa
TRBV14	-	TRBD1	TRBJ2-1	TGTGCCAGCAGCCAAGATCTGTGGGGACAGGGCATCGAGGTACAGACCCAGTTCTTC	CASSQDLWGQGIEVQTQFF
TRBV29-1	-	-	TRBJ1-1	TGCAGCGTTGGGGACACGGCAAATGAAGCTTTCTTT	CSVGDTANEAFF
TRBV7-2	few	-	TRBJ2-1	TGTGCCAGCAGCTTAGCGCTAGGTCCCTACAATGAGCAGTTCTTC	CASSLALGPYNEQFF
TRBV5-1	once	TRBD2	TRBJ2-1	TGCGCCAGCAGCTTGGAAGCGGGGGAAACCGATGAGCAGTTCTTC	CASSLEAGETDEQFF
TRBV13	few	-	TRBJ2-1	TGTGCCAGCACCTTGGGGGGATACCTCCCCCATGAGCAGTTCTTC	CASTLGGYLPHEQFF
TRBV7-2	-	TRBD2	TRBJ2-3	TGTGCCAGCAGCTTAGTGCGGGGGGGCCAGGATACGCAGTATTTT	CASSLVRGGQDTQYF
TRBV4-2	few	-	TRBJ2-3	TGTGCCAGCAGCCAGGATCCTATTAGCACAGATACGCAGTATTTT	CASSQDPISTDTQYF
TRBV7-9	-	-	TRBJ2-2	TGTGCCAGCAGGGTCCTTCCAGGGGTTACGAACACCGGGGAGCTGTTTTTT	CASRVLPGVTNTGELFF
TRBV21-1	few	-	TRBJ2-1	TGTGCCAGCAGCAAAGGCCTCCCTGCCCATGAGCAGTTCTTC	CASSKGLPAHEQFF
TRBV12-3/TRBV12-4	-	TRBD1	TRBJ1-2	TGTGCCAGCAGTTTGCCCGCCACAGGGGGAGAAGCACAGGCTAACTATGGCTACACCTTC	CASSLPATGGEAQANYGYTF
TRBV7-9	few	-	TRBJ2-1	TGTGCCAGCAGCTTATTTAGTGGGAGCGGGTCCTACAATGAGCAGTTCTTC	CASSLFSGSGSYNEQFF
TRBV6-5	-	-	TRBJ2-7	TGTGCCAGCAGTTACTCATTACGATCGGGGGCCTACAATGAGCAGTACTTC	CASSYSLRSGAYNEQYF
TRBV18	-	-	TRBJ2-5	TGTGCCAGCTCACAATCCGGGAATGGAGAGACCCAGTACTTC	CASSQSGNGETQYF
TRBV5-1	few	-	TRBJ2-1	TGCGCCAGCAGCTTGGCCGTCAGTAGGGCCCTAAGTGAGCAGTTCTTC	CASSLAVSRALSEQFF
TRBV20-1	few	TRBD1	TRBJ2-7	TGCAGTGCCCACAAGGAAAGACAGGGTACCTACGAGCAGTACTTC	CSAHKERQGTYEQYF
TRBV2	many	-	TRBJ2-2	TGTGCCAGCAGGGGTACCGGGGAGCTGTTTTTT	CASRGTGELFF
TRBV7-2	-	TRBD1	TRBJ2-1	TGTGCCAGCACCAAATACTACGGGACAGCCTCCTACAATGAGCAGTTCTTC	CASTKYYGTASYNEQFF
TRBV4-1	few	-	TRBJ1-1	TGCGCCAGCAGCCAGCTGGGACTCCCGAACACTGAAGCTTTCTTT	CASSQLGLPNTEAFF
TRBV21-1	once	-	TRBJ1-5	TGTGCCAGCAGCAAAGGGGGTCAGGGGCGCTGGGCAGGCAATCAGCCCCAGCATTTT	CASSKGGQGRWAGNQPQHF
TRBV6-2/TRBV6-3	few	TRBD2	TRBJ2-7	TGTGCCAGTCAACCCACTAGCGGGGGAAGCGAGCAGTACTTC	CASQPTSGGSEQYF
TRBV9	few	-	TRBJ1-2	TGTGCCAGCAGCCGGGGGGGCGGCAAGGATGGCTACACCTTC	CASSRGGGKDGYTF
TRBV15	-	-	TRBJ1-5	TGTGCCACCAGCAGAGCGGTAGGGGTTCAGCCCCAGCATTTT	CATSRAVGVQPQHF
TRBV3-1	-	-	TRBJ2-5	TGTGCCAGCTGGGCAGGAAAAAAAGAGACCCAGTACTTC	CASWAGKKETQYF
TRBV18	-	TRBD2	TRBJ2-3	TGTGCCAGCTCTCCGACGCTTAGCGGGGGGACGAAAGATACGCAGTATTTT	CASSPTLSGGTKDTQYF
TRBV28	-	TRBD1	TRBJ2-1	TGTGCCGGCAGTTTTCTGAAGGAGACAGGGGACAATGAGCAGTTCTTC	CAGSFLKETGDNEQFF
TRBV24-1	-	-	TRBJ1-4	TGTGCCACCAGTGTGTCAGGCGAAAAACTGTTTTTT	CATSVSGEKLFF
TRBV4-2	-	TRBD1	TRBJ2-6	TGTGCCAGCAGCCAACTCTCGATCGGGACAGGATTGAACTCTGGGGCCAACGTCCTGACTTTC	CASSQLSIGTGLNSGANVLTF
TRBV6-2/TRBV6-3	-	-	TRBJ2-7	TGTGCCAGCAGTTCGACCTATCTGTACGAGCAGTACTTC	CASSSTYLYEQYF
TRBV6-5	-	TRBD1	TRBJ2-6	TGTGCCAGCAGCAGGGACAGACACTCTGAGGCCAACGTCCTGACTTTC	CASSRDRHSEANVLTF
TRBV6-5	few	-	TRBJ2-3	TGTGCCAGCCGAGCGGATATCACAGATACGCAGTATTTT	CASRADITDTQYF
TRBV5-1	few	-	TRBJ2-7	TGCGCCAGCAGTACGCTGAGCTCCTACGAGCAGTACTTC	CASSTLSSYEQYF
TRBV20-1	few	-	TRBJ1-1	TGCAGTGCGCCTAGTGGCGGGACATCGAACACTGAAGCTTTCTTT	CSAPSGGTSNTEAFF
TRBV9	once	-	TRBJ1-2	TGTGCCAGCAGCGTCGTGGGGGATGGATATCTTGGCTACACCTTC	CASSVVGDGYLGYTF
TRBV10-1	once	-	TRBJ1-2	TGCGCCAGCAGTCATTCACCTCGTTTGGGACACTATGGCTACACCTTC	CASSHSPRLGHYGYTF
TRBV6-2/TRBV6-3	-	-	TRBJ1-2	TGTGCCAGCAGTTCCAGTTCGAGGTTTAGAACCTATGGCTACACCTTC	CASSSSSRFRTYGYTF
TRBV20-1	few	-	TRBJ2-5	TGCAGTGCTAGTCCAAGGGGTTTAGCGGAGACCCAGTACTTC	CSASPRGLAETQYF
TRBV6-5	-	-	TRBJ1-5	TGTGCCAGCAGCCTGACAGAAGGCAATCAGCCCCAGCATTTT	CASSLTEGNQPQHF
TRBV3-1	-	TRBD1	TRBJ1-2	TGTGCCAGCACACAGGGGAGGCCTAACTATGGCTACACCTTC	CASTQGRPNYGYTF
TRBV7-3	-	TRBD1	TRBJ2-3	TGTGCCAGCAGCTTAAGGGACAGGAGGGATACGCAGTATTTT	CASSLRDRRDTQYF
TRBV20-1	few	-	TRBJ1-6	TGCAGTGCTCGGCCCCGGGACTTGTGGAATTCACCCCTCCACTTT	CSARPRDLWNSPLHF
TRBV29-1	-	-	TRBJ2-3	TGCAGCGTTGAAGGGGTCGACACAGATACGCAGTATTTT	CSVEGVDTDTQYF
TRBV5-1	once	-	TRBJ2-4	TGCGCCAGCAGCTTGGGAGGAACTCTAGTAAACATTCAGTACTTC	CASSLGGTLVNIQYF
TRBV7-9	-	-	TRBJ2-1	TGTGCCAGCAGCTCCCTTTCCCCGGGTACCTACAATGAGCAGTTCTTC	CASSSLSPGTYNEQFF
TRBV29-1	-	TRBD1	TRBJ2-7	TGCAGCGGCCAGGGACAGGGGACCTACGAGCAGTACTTC	CSGQGQGTYEQYF
TRBV6-2/TRBV6-3	-	-	TRBJ2-5	TGTGCCAGCAGTGACCCTCTTGGAGGGGGTCAAGAGACCCAGTACTTC	CASSDPLGGGQETQYF
TRBV10-3	few	-	TRBJ2-3	TGTGCCATCAGTGAGGCCTACAGGATTAGCACAGATACGCAGTATTTT	CAISEAYRISTDTQYF
TRBV3-1	-	-	TRBJ2-1	TGTGCCAGCAGCCAAGAGGGGTACTCCTACAATGAGCAGTTCTTC	CASSQEGYSYNEQFF
TRBV7-9	few	-	TRBJ1-2	TGTGCCAGCAGCTCTAACATTGGAGGGAGCTATGGCTACACCTTC	CASSSNIGGSYGYTF
TRBV24-1	-	TRBD2	TRBJ2-1	TGTGCCACCAGTGATTCGAGCGGGGGAGTCAATGAGCAGTTCTTC	CATSDSSGGVNEQFF
TRBV7-2	-	-	TRBJ2-1	TGTGCCAGCAGCTCCCAGACGGCGAGAGCGGGCAATGAGCAGTTCTTC	CASSSQTARAGNEQFF
TRBV7-2	few	-	TRBJ1-2	TGTGCCAGCAGCTTAGCGGTTTCTAACTATGGCTACACCTTC	CASSLAVSNYGYTF
TRBV20-1	few	-	TRBJ2-7	TGCAGTGCTACTGAGCGCTACGAGCAGTACTTC	CSATERYEQYF
TRBV20-1	-	TRBD2	TRBJ2-7	TGCAGTGCTGCCCTAACTAGCGGGGACGACGAGCAGTACTTC	CSAALTSGDDEQYF
TRBV6-2/TRBV6-3	many	TRBD1	TRBJ1-5	TGTGCCAGCAGGGACAGGGGCAATCAGCCCCAGCATTTT	CASRDRGNQPQHF
TRBV20-1	-	TRBD2	TRBJ2-3	TGCAGTGCTCGCGGGGAAGCGGGGGGGCCCTCAGATACGCAGTATTTT	CSARGEAGGPSDTQYF
TRBV6-1	-	-	TRBJ2-5	TGTGCCAGCAGTGAAGGATTGGGTTCACAAGAGACCCAGTACTTC	CASSEGLGSQETQYF
TRBV6-6	-	TRBD2	TRBJ2-1	TGTGCCAGCAGTTACTCTAGCGGGGGGGCCGATGAGCAGTTCTTC	CASSYSSGGADEQFF
TRBV4-3	-	TRBD2	TRBJ2-7	TGCGCCAGCAGCCAAGGGCCAGGCGGGGGGAACGAGCAGTACTTC	CASSQGPGGGNEQYF